The 13 T cell receptor beta chains listed next were all sequenced from one sample in a study of shared clonotypes between healthy human individuals. Using immunoSEQ multiplex PCR, the repertoire was profiled, and TCRdb retains in-frame clones only, with some absent. There are over a million clones in the sample; approximately 96% occur only once, and more than 0.9% lies in the top ten. Material: naive CD4+ T cells sorted from blood. As to subset: CD45RA+ positively selected. These TCRs come from a man aged 25 to 40 in good health.

The V call is TRBV28, the J call TRBJ2-1, with D possibly matching TRBD1 (6 bases). Trimming cost V 2 bases and J 8 bases, with 7 bases left between them. CDR1 MDHEN and CDR2 SYDVKM come from the germline V gene. The CDR3 covers 12 residues. The CDR3 region is CASSLGGYEQFF. The CDR3 DNA reads TGTGCCAGCAGTTTAGGGGGCTATGAGCAGTTCTTC.

V gene TRBV29-1 combines with J gene TRBJ1-4; maybe TRBD1 (6 bases). The CDR3 loop spans 12 amino acids. The ends were cut back, 6 bases at V and 4 bases at J, with 9 bases in the middle. Germline-derived CDR1 and CDR2 are SQVTM and ANQGSEA. CDR3 residues: CSVGQINEKLFF. In DNA, the CDR3 is TGCAGCGTCGGACAGATTAATGAAAAACTGTTTTTT.

The chain uses TRBV2 and TRBJ2-7, with 8 bases identical to TRBD1. The trim removed 4 bases at V and 3 bases at J, leaving 8 bases unmatched. In germline, CDR1 is SNHLY, CDR2 FYNNEI. The CDR3 contains 15 residues. CDR3 nucleotides: TGTGCCAGCAGTGCCCTAACCGGGACAGGCTACGAGCAGTACTTC. Its protein is CASSALTGTGYEQYF.

The rearrangement uses TRBV9 and TRBJ2-3, with D perhaps TRBD2 (5 bases). V lost 4 bases to trimming and J lost 2 bases, with 11 bases between them. CDR1 SGDLS and CDR2 YYNGEE come from the germline V gene. CDR3 length equals 14 residues. CDR3 nucleotide sequence: TGTGCCAGCAGCCCGGGAATGGTCACAGATACGCAGTATTTT. Its protein is CASSPGMVTDTQYF. The full variable domain, with the rest looked up from reference TRBV9 and TRBJ2-3, is DSGVTQTPKHLITATGQRVTLRCSPRSGDLSVYWYQQSLDQGLQFLIQYYNGEERAKGNILERFSAQQFPDLHSELNLSSLELGDSALYFCASSPGMVTDTQYFGPGTRLTVL.

The rearrangement joins TRBV18 to TRBJ2-2; 14 bases are shared with TRBD2. The V segment lost 5 bases and the J segment 7 bases; nucleotides outside the gene matches: 6. Germline lookup yields CDR1 KGHSH and CDR2 LQKENI. The CDR3 contains 16 residues. The CDR3 DNA reads as TGTGCCAGCTCAACGGGACTAGCGGGAGTAGTCGGGGAGCTGTTTTTT. It specifies CASSTGLAGVVGELFF.

This clone has only a few counts. V usage is TRBV28 and J usage is TRBJ1-2, with TRBD1 as a possible D gene (5 bases). With 7 bases removed from V and 3 bases from J, the gap between germline ends came to 12 bases. The length of the CDR3 is 13 residues. Germline values: CDR1 MDHEN, CDR2 SYDVKM. The CDR3 loop reads CASTGGRDYGYTF. The CDR3 nucleotides are TGTGCCAGCACCGGGGGACGGGACTATGGCTACACCTTC.

This chain links TRBV5-8 with TRBJ2-7, with TRBD1 identical over 9 bases. The CDR3 loop spans 15 amino acids. Trimming cost V 4 bases and J 0 bases; bases outside gene matches: 5. Germline-derived CDR1 and CDR2 are SGHTS and YDEGEE. CDR3 sequence: CASSQLQGASYEQYF. CDR3 bases: TGTGCCAGCAGCCAACTACAGGGGGCCTCCTACGAGCAGTACTTC.

Only a few counts were recorded for this clone. This chain links TRBV11-2 with TRBJ2-2, with 8 bases aligning to TRBD2. The J segment lost 7 bases and the V segment lost 1 base, leaving 5 bases of the junction unmatched. Germline CDR1 and CDR2: SGHAT and FQNNGV. This CDR3 region has 15 residues. The CDR3 DNA follows: TGTGCCAGCAGCTTAGGCGGGAGGTTTAGCGGGGAGCTGTTTTTT. This codes for CASSLGGRFSGELFF.

The chain joins TRBV4-1 to TRBJ2-5; no reliable D call. Trimming removed 0 bases from V and 1 base from J, with 9 bases in between. The CDR3 length is 15 residues. Germline assignment: CDR1 MGHRA and CDR2 YSYEKL. The CDR3 loop is CASSQDLRTQETQYF. The CDR3 DNA reads TGCGCCAGCAGCCAAGATTTACGGACCCAAGAGACCCAGTACTTC.

The chain carries TRBV27 and TRBJ2-7, with D possibly being TRBD1 or TRBD2 (5 bases each). In germline, CDR1 is MNHEY, CDR2 SMNVEV (reference sequence). Trimming left V 3 bases short and J 2 bases short, with 11 bases between. The CDR3 contains 14 residues. CDR3 bases: TGTGCCAGCAGTTTTCCCGGGGCCGCCTACGAGCAGTACTTC. Encoded protein: CASSFPGAAYEQYF.

CDR3 bases: TGCGCCAGCAGCCAAGTACAAGGGAGTACGCAGTATTTT. Protein sequence: CASSQVQGSTQYF. This chain links TRBV4-1 with TRBJ2-3, with a possible D match to TRBD2 (5 bases). The V end lost 1 base, the J end lost 8 bases, and 10 bases lay between the germline ends. This CDR3 contains 13 residues. Germline V lookup: CDR1 MGHRA, CDR2 YSYEKL.

In this sample, this clone turned up once. The identical CDR3 is also encoded by other nucleotide sequences in the sample. The rearrangement uses TRBV11-3 and TRBJ2-2, with a weak D call TRBD1 (5 bases). The length of the CDR3 is 13 residues. Germline V lookup: CDR1 SGHNT, CDR2 YENEEA. V was shortened by 0 bases and J by 8 bases, with 7 bases between the two germline ends. CDR3 in DNA: TGTGCCAGCAGCTTAGATGGGGCAGGGGAGCTGTTTTTT. It encodes CASSLDGAGELFF.

This chain links TRBV5-1 with TRBJ2-1, with TRBD1 identical over 7 bases. The CDR3 has 17 residues. Germline CDR1 is SGHRS and CDR2 is YFSETQ. V lost 2 bases and J lost 0; bases outside the gene matches: 8. For the CDR3, the DNA is TGCGCCAGCAGCTTCAGGCTACAGGGGAGCTCCTACAATGAGCAGTTCTTC. This translates into CASSFRLQGSSYNEQFF.